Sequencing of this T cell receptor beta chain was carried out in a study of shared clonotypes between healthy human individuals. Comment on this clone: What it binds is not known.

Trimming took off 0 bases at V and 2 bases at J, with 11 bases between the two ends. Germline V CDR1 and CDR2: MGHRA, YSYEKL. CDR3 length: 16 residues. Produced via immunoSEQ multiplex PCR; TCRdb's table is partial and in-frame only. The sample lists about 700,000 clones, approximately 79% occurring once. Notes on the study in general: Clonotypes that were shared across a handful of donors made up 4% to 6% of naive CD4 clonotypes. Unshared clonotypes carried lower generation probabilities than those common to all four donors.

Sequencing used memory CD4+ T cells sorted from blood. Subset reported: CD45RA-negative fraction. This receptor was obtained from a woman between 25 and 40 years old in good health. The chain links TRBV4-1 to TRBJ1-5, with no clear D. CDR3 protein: CASSQDIRAGNQPQHF. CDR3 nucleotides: TGCGCCAGCAGCCAAGATATTCGGGCTGGCAATCAGCCCCAGCATTTT.